A single sample is the source of the 23 T cell receptor beta chains below, sequenced in a study of human T cells and chemical hapten exposure. As to time point: pre-sensitization, week 0. Treatment here: therapeutic diphenylcyclopropenone sensitization with weekly scalp DPC. TCRdb reanalysed the RACE reads using MiXCR and keeps one entry per CDR3 protein. The sample lists 60,000 to 70,000 distinct CDR3 sequences, 9.5% to 12% occurring once. Sequenced material: whole blood, taken in connection with sensitization to the hapten diphenylcyclopropenone (DPC). These receptors all stem from a woman aged 45-59 years with alopecia areata. Some clones in this sample may be carry-over from other donors' samples.

Only a few counts were recorded for this clonotype. The chain joins TRBV2 to TRBJ1-2; TRBD1 matches 9 bases. The CDR3 consists of 14 residues. Per the germline V gene, CDR1 is SNHLY and CDR2 is FYNNEI. Unmatched junction bases numbered 5, after V lost 6 bases and J lost 3 bases. The CDR3 sequence is CASRAQGADYGYTF. The CDR3 DNA is TGTGCCAGCAGAGCACAGGGGGCGGACTATGGCTACACCTTC.

This clonotype occurred many times. The V gene is TRBV20-1, the J gene TRBJ2-2; 9 bases are a match to TRBD2. CDR1 is DFQATT and CDR2 is SNEGSKA in the germline V gene (reference sequence). V dropped 6 bases and J dropped 7; count of bases not matched to a gene: 15. The CDR3 has 16 amino acids. DNA of the CDR3: TGCAGTGCCCTCGTAAGGGCGGGAGGGCGGAGCGGGGAGCTGTTTTTT. Translated: CSALVRAGGRSGELFF.

The chain employs TRBV12-3 or TRBV12-4 and TRBJ1-5; 7 bases fit TRBD1. V gave up 6 bases and J gave up 2 bases; unmatched junction bases: 7. The CDR3 runs 15 residues. Written as DNA, the CDR3 is TGTGCCAGCAGATCAGGGGGGAATGGCAATCAGCCCCAGCATTTT. Amino acid sequence: CASRSGGNGNQPQHF.

This chain connects TRBV11-3 to TRBJ2-7, with D maybe TRBD1 (5 bases). The CDR3 totals 12 residues. Germline V gives CDR1 SGHNT, CDR2 YENEEA. The V end lost 8 bases, the J end lost 1 base, and 9 bases lay between the germline ends. The CDR3 spells CASSDRSYEQYF. CDR3 nucleotide sequence: TGTGCCAGCTCCGACAGATCCTACGAGCAGTACTTC.

This clonotype was observed at least ten times. This chain's CDR3 is CSFYTGTGPEGQYF. CDR3 coding DNA: TGCAGCTTTTACACCGGGACAGGGCCCGAGGGGCAGTACTTC. The V call is TRBV29-1, the J call TRBJ2-7; 9 bases are a match to TRBD1. The CDR3 has 14 residues. CDR1 is SQVTM, CDR2 ANQGSEA, per germline. Losses at the gene ends were 8 bases for V and 9 bases for J; bases not matched to a gene: 17.

This clonotype was recorded many times. The rearrangement uses TRBV29-1 and TRBJ1-3; a possible D gene is TRBD1 (6 bases). In germline, CDR1 is SQVTM, CDR2 ANQGSEA. V lost 5 bases and J 2 bases, leaving 13 bases between the germline ends. CDR3 length: 14 residues. CDR3 nucleotides: TGCAGCGTTACTCCGGGGGGGCCTGGAAACACCATATATTTT. Amino acid sequence: CSVTPGGPGNTIYF.

This clonotype has a count of ten or more. The rearrangement links TRBV4-2 to TRBJ2-7; D is unresolved. CDR3 length: 16 residues. From germline, CDR1 is LGHNA and CDR2 YNFKEQ. The germline V and J ends were trimmed by 0 bases and 4 bases, with 16 bases remaining between them. In nucleotides, the CDR3 is TGTGCCAGCAGCCAAGATTGGCGAGGTGGAATATACGAGCAGTACTTC. This gives the protein CASSQDWRGGIYEQYF.

This clonotype was detected ten times or more. V gene TRBV12-3 or TRBV12-4 combines with J gene TRBJ2-7; tentatively, D is TRBD1 (5 bases). The CDR3 runs to 16 residues. The V gene lost 4 bases and the J gene lost 4 bases, with 20 bases spanning the gap. The CDR3 protein is CASSWYSLDNKYEQYF. In nucleotides, the CDR3 is TGTGCCAGCAGTTGGTACTCTCTGGACAACAAGTACGAGCAGTACTTC.

V is TRBV7-8 and J is TRBJ1-5; no reliable D call. The CDR3 spans 16 residues. Trimming stripped 2 bases from V and 2 bases from J, with 13 bases between. Germline V gene sequence: CDR1 SGHVS, CDR2 FQNEAQ. This CDR3 reads CASSLFREFGNQPQHF. The CDR3 nucleotides read TGTGCCAGCAGCTTATTTAGGGAATTTGGCAATCAGCCCCAGCATTTT.

This clonotype was recorded at least ten times. This rearrangement joins TRBV29-1 to TRBJ2-1, with D possibly TRBD1 on 6 matching bases. Germline CDR1 is SQVTM and CDR2 is ANQGSEA. Trimming removed 7 bases from V and 4 bases from J, with 8 bases in between. The CDR3 has 11 amino acids. For the CDR3, the DNA is TGCAGCGGAGGACAGTACAATGAGCAGTTCTTC. Residues: CSGGQYNEQFF.

The CDR3 here is CSARDLLAGVNEQYF. Written as DNA, the CDR3 is TGCAGTGCTAGAGATCTTTTAGCGGGAGTGAACGAGCAGTACTTC. This chain uses TRBV20-1 with TRBJ2-7; TRBD2 matches at 9 bases. This CDR3 comprises 15 residues. The germline V gene encodes CDR1 DFQATT and CDR2 SNEGSKA (reference sequence). Losses at the gene ends were 0 bases for V and 5 bases for J; bases not matched to a gene: 8.

This clonotype was found a few times. CDR3 coding DNA: TGTGCCAGCAGTTCCCCCCCGAGCGGGAACACTGAAGCTTTCTTT. As protein: CASSSPPSGNTEAFF. The gene calls are TRBV27 and TRBJ1-1; D uncertain. This CDR3 is built from 15 residues. The ends were cut back, 4 bases at V and 1 base at J, with 13 bases in the middle. Germline assignment: CDR1 MNHEY and CDR2 SMNVEV (reference sequence).

The chain employs TRBV30 and TRBJ2-3; the match to TRBD1 covers 11 bases. In germline, CDR1 is GTSNPN, CDR2 SVGIG (reference sequence). V gave up 7 bases and J gave up 0 bases; unmatched junction bases: 9. The CDR3 is 16 amino acids. For the CDR3, the DNA is TGTGCCTCGGACAGGGGGCACCACTCTAGCACAGATACGCAGTATTTT. It specifies CASDRGHHSSTDTQYF.

This clonotype was detected only a few times. The chain joins TRBV12-3 or TRBV12-4 to TRBJ1-5; no reliable D call. This CDR3 spans 15 amino acids. V was shortened by 8 bases and J by 0 bases, with 14 bases between the two germline ends. The CDR3 is CASVLGVFSNQPQHF. Here the CDR3 DNA reads TGTGCCAGCGTATTAGGTGTTTTTAGCAATCAGCCCCAGCATTTT.

This clonotype appeared a few times. The chain employs TRBV9 and TRBJ2-1, with D hard to call. Trimming stripped 0 bases from V and 0 bases from J, with 4 bases between. Germline-derived CDR1 and CDR2 are SGDLS and YYNGEE. CDR3 length equals 14 residues. CDR3 sequence: CASSVETSYNEQFF. CDR3 DNA: TGTGCCAGCAGCGTAGAAACCTCCTACAATGAGCAGTTCTTC.

With regard to this clonotype: This sequence may be a read error, since a much larger clone differs from it by one base. The CDR3, as DNA: TGTGCCAGCTCACCAAGGCGGTGCGGGGTACCTGAAGCTTTCTTT. Protein: CASSPRRCGVPEAFF. The chain uses TRBV18 and TRBJ1-1, with D unresolved. Germline lookup yields CDR1 KGHSH and CDR2 LQKENI. V shed 2 bases and J shed 6 bases, with 16 bases lying between them. This CDR3 spans 15 amino acids.

CDR3 sequence: CASSAQTATGYGYTF. The CDR3 DNA reads as TGTGCCAGCAGCGCCCAGACAGCTACTGGCTATGGCTACACCTTC. The rearrangement links TRBV9 to TRBJ1-2; the D gene is possibly TRBD1 (5 bases). The CDR3 is 15 amino acids. In germline, CDR1 is SGDLS, CDR2 YYNGEE. With 3 bases removed from V and 4 bases from J, the gap between germline ends came to 16 bases.

The rearrangement links TRBV24-1 to TRBJ2-5, with a possible D match to TRBD2 (5 bases). The CDR3 covers 15 residues. The germline CDR1 and CDR2 sequences are KGHDR and SFDVKD. The V and J ends lost 4 bases and 3 bases respectively, with 14 bases between them. CDR3 sequence reads: CATSDFDGVEETQYF. The CDR3 nucleotides are TGTGCCACCAGTGACTTTGACGGGGTGGAAGAGACCCAGTACTTC.

This clonotype has just a few counts. The rearrangement links TRBV2 to TRBJ1-2; 8 nucleotides match TRBD1. V trimming: 10 bases; J trimming: 2 bases; junction bases outside the gene matches: 3. CDR3 length: 12 residues. CDR1 and CDR2 (germline): SNHLY, FYNNEI. CDR3 in amino acids: CATGQGNYGYTF. The CDR3 DNA reads as TGTGCCACCGGACAGGGAAACTATGGCTACACCTTC.

The chain recombines TRBV7-6 with TRBJ2-5; a weak D match, TRBD1 (6 bases). The DNA end is a closer match to TRBJ2-1, so the J assignment may be wrong. The CDR3 covers 12 residues. Per germline, CDR1 SGHVS and CDR2 FNYEAQ. In DNA, the CDR3 is TGTGCCAGCAGCTTTTCAGGGGAGACCCAGTTCTTC. It specifies CASSFSGETQFF.

This clonotype was seen at least ten times. CDR3 nucleotides: TGTGCCAGCAGCTCTTTGACCGGGGAGCTGTTTTTT. Its protein is CASSSLTGELFF. The J gene is TRBJ2-2, the V gene TRBV13; no clear D gene. The V gene lost 4 bases and the J gene lost 5 bases, with 5 bases spanning the gap. This CDR3 has 12 residues. Germline CDR1 is PRHDT and CDR2 is FYEKMQ (reference sequence). Combining the CDR3 with reference TRBV13 and TRBJ2-2 gives the whole variable domain AAGVIQSPRHLIKEKRETATLKCYPIPRHDTVYWYQQGPGQDPQFLISFYEKMQSDKGSIPDRFSAQQFSDYHSELNMSSLELGDSALYFCASSSLTGELFFGEGSRLTVL.

Points on this clonotype: A read error may explain this, as a much larger clone is one base away. The chain carries TRBV5-4 and TRBJ2-2; no clear D. CDR1 is SGHNT and CDR2 is YYREEE in the germline V gene (reference sequence). The CDR3 extends over 15 amino acids. In DNA form, the CDR3 reads TGTGCCTGCAGCTTATACGGACGGAGCACCGGGGAGCTGTTTTTT. Amino acid sequence: CACSLYGRSTGELFF.

The chain combines TRBV28 with TRBJ1-5; D is ambiguous. There are 15 residues in the CDR3. CDR1 and CDR2 (germline): MDHEN, SYDVKM. Trimming cost V 6 bases and J 0 bases, with 12 bases left between them. The CDR3 spells CASRLPGYSNQPQHF. The CDR3 DNA sequence: TGTGCCAGCAGGTTACCGGGATATAGCAATCAGCCCCAGCATTTT. Complete variable domain (other parts from reference TRBV28 and TRBJ1-5): DVKVTQSSRYLVKRTGEKVFLECVQDMDHENMFWYRQDPGLGLRLIYFSYDVKMKEKGDIPEGYSVSREKKERFSLILESASTNQTSMYLCASRLPGYSNQPQHFGDGTRLSIL.